This T cell receptor (beta chain) appears in the sequencing data of a study of CD8+ T cells in alopecia areata. General study findings and limits: Elevated clonality characterized lesional scalp relative to normal scalp, particularly in alopecia totalis/universalis. Shared TCR sequences were less clear between patients than in mice, possibly partly from HLA diversity.

Per germline, CDR1 SQVTM and CDR2 ANQGSEA. This CDR3 has 17 residues. Extraction and reverse transcription of RNA yielded cDNA as the sequencing template. Method: immunoSEQ multiplex PCR; TCRdb's copy keeps in-frame clones and lacks some. This sample has approximately 40,000 clones, with around half found just once. About 5 patients' CD4+ populations were sorted into CD25+CD127- cells. Peripheral blood and lesional scalp punch biopsies came from alopecia areata patients. Isolation of CD4+ and CD8+ T cells from PBMCs was achieved by sorting. Comments on this clone: Its antigen is undetermined.

Sequenced input: CD4+ Tregs sorted from blood. This TCR was sampled from a human donor with alopecia areata. The rearrangement joins TRBV29-1 to TRBJ2-1; 10 nucleotides agree with TRBD2. The CDR3 sequence is CSSSGLAGASSYNEQFF. In DNA, the CDR3 is TGCAGTTCGTCCGGGCTAGCGGGAGCGAGCTCCTACAATGAGCAGTTCTTC.